This TCR beta chain was sequenced during a study of T cells expressing NK-cell markers. Turning to the study itself: The study drew TCR beta repertoires from sorted CD3+CD56+NKG2C+, CD3+CD56+NKG2C- and CD3+CD56-NKG2C+ T cells. Sequencing covered eight donors, seven HCMV-seropositive and one seronegative.

CDR3 size: 12 residues. CDR1 and CDR2 from the germline V gene are SGHDN and FVKESK. 5'RACE template switching built TCR beta cDNA with unique molecular identifiers. From the 5' RACE reads, TCRdb lists one entry per CDR3 protein and no DNA. The sample has 400,000 or so distinct CDR3 sequences. The chain joins TRBV14 to TRBJ1-2. Sequenced material: blood T cells: a sorted CD56 or NKG2C T cell subset, CD4+ or CD8+ T cells, or bulk PBMC T cells (not recorded which). The TCR comes from a woman in her forties or fifties in good health. The CDR3 reads CASSQAGAGYTF.